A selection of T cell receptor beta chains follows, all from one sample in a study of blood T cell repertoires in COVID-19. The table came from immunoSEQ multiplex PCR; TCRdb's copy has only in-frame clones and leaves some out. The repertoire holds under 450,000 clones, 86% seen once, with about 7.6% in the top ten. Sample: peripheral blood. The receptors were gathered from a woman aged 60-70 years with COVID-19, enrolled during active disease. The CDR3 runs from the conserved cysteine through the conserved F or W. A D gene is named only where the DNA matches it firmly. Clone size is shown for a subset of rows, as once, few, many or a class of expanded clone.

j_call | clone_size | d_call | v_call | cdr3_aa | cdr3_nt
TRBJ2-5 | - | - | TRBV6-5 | CASRTRRERRETQYF | TGTGCCAGCAGGACACGGAGGGAGAGGAGGGAGACTCAGTACTTC
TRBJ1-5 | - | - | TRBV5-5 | CASSLATGGSNQPQHF | TGTGCCAGCAGCTTGGCTACCGGGGGTTCCAATCAGCCCCAGCATTTT
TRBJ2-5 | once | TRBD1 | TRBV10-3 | CAISEGEGGPQETQYF | TGTGCCATCAGTGAAGGGGAAGGGGGCCCTCAAGAGACCCAGTACTTC
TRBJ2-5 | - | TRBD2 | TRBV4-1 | CASSQEWGSSGGAVETQYF | TGCGCCAGCAGCCAAGAGTGGGGATCCAGCGGGGGGGCAGTGGAGACCCAGTACTTC
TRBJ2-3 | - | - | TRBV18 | CASSPTRVADTQYF | TGTGCCAGCTCCCCCACTAGAGTCGCAGATACGCAGTATTTT
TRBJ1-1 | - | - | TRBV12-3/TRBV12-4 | CASTPGLSTEAFF | TGTGCCAGCACGCCGGGACTGAGCACTGAAGCTTTCTTT
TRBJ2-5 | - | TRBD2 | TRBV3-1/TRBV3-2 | CASSLAGGKAETQYF | TGTGCCAGCAGCCTAGCGGGGGGGAAGGCGGAGACCCAGTACTTC
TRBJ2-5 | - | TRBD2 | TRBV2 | CASNLGGGAHGETQYF | TGTGCCAGCAATCTAGGCGGGGGGGCCCACGGGGAGACCCAGTACTTC
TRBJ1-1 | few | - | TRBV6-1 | CASSDREAGPEAFF | TGTGCCAGCAGTGACAGGGAGGCGGGACCTGAAGCTTTCTTT
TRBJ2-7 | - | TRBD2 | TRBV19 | CASSSRLAGMGEQYF | TGTGCCAGTAGTAGCCGACTAGCGGGGATGGGCGAGCAGTACTTC
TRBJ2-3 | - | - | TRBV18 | CASSQSTDTQYF | TGTGCCAGCTCCCAGAGCACAGATACGCAGTATTTT
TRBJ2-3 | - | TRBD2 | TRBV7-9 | CASSRIRAGGTDTQYF | TGTGCCAGCAGCCGTATTAGAGCGGGGGGCACAGATACGCAGTATTTT
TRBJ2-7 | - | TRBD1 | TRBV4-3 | CASSLSGTGSTYEQYF | TGCGCCAGCAGCCTTTCCGGGACAGGGAGTACCTACGAGCAGTACTTC
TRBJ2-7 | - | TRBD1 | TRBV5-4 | CASGSQGAQVYEQYF | TGTGCCAGCGGATCACAGGGGGCGCAAGTCTACGAGCAGTACTTC
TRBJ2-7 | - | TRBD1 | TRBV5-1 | CASSSLTGLYEQYF | TGCGCCAGCAGCTCTTTGACAGGGTTGTACGAGCAGTACTTC